This T cell receptor (beta chain) originates from a study of OX40 agonist ivuxolimab in advanced cancers. Study in general: With a range of roughly 20 to 79, age averaged roughly 61 years, and roughly 80% were male.

General study results and limits: The antigens recognized by the expanded peripheral T cells, that is their antigen specificity, were not determined. At doses 0.1 to 3.0 mg/kg, CD4+ and CD8+ clones expanded.

This clone has just one count. Its specificity is not known. Sampling times: baseline, cycle 4 day 1, cycle 7 day 1. This CDR3 comprises 16 residues. The germline gives CDR1 SGHRS, CDR2 YFSETQ. V was pared by 4 bases and J by 0 bases, with 14 bases between. Generated by immunoSEQ multiplex PCR, the TCRdb table keeps only in-frame clones and is missing some. Among 55,000 to 75,000 clones listed, about 89% were seen once. The chain combines TRBV5-1 with TRBJ2-1; D may be TRBD2 (6 bases). The sequencing here drew on CD4+ or CD8+ T cells sorted from blood, taken in a trial of the OX40 agonist ivuxolimab. The TCR sequence derives from an adult with an advanced solid tumor such as melanoma, head and neck, liver or kidney cancer. In DNA form, the CDR3 reads TGCGCCAGCAGCGCCTTAGCGGAGAGCTCCTACAATGAGCAGTTCTTC. It is translated as CASSALAESSYNEQFF.